Shown below are 5 T cell receptor beta chains from a single sample sequenced in a study of CD8+CD57+ T cells in acquired aplastic anemia. Genomic DNA was employed as the template in profiling TCR beta VDJ and CDR3. From the reads, TCRdb called clonotypes with MiXCR, one entry per CDR3 protein. The sample records fewer than 150,000 distinct CDR3 sequences, roughly 50% being singletons. The specimen was sorted CD4+, CD8+, or CD8+CD57+ T cells (not recorded which) from PBMCs. The source is a human donor in good health, serving as a control.

The chain is built from TRBV10-2 and TRBJ2-5; D is unclear. The germline V gene encodes CDR1 WSHSY and CDR2 SAAADI. Trimming took off 4 bases at V and 1 base at J, with 13 bases between the two ends. The CDR3 has 15 residues. The CDR3 here is CASSVFGRLQETQYF. Here the CDR3 DNA reads TGCGCCAGCAGTGTATTTGGCCGTCTCCAAGAGACCCAGTACTTC.

The chain combines TRBV2 with TRBJ1-3; weak D call: TRBD1 (6 bases). The V end lost 6 bases, the J end lost 0 bases, and 9 bases lay between the germline ends. Germline V lookup: CDR1 SNHLY, CDR2 FYNNEI. CDR3 length: 14 amino acids. This chain's CDR3 is CASSRQDSGNTIYF. The CDR3, as DNA: TGTGCCAGCAGCCGACAGGACTCTGGAAACACCATATATTTT.

V gene TRBV20-1 combines with J gene TRBJ2-7, with D hard to call. Germline V CDR1 and CDR2: DFQATT, SNEGSKA (reference sequence). This CDR3 is 14 amino acids long. Trimming shortened V by 5 bases and J by 2 bases, and 16 bases separated the two germline ends. This CDR3 reads CSAPTSGRTYEQYF. The DNA for the CDR3 is TGCAGTGCTCCAACATCCGGGCGGACCTACGAGCAGTACTTC.

This chain uses TRBV29-1 with TRBJ2-7; weak D call: TRBD1 (5 bases). The CDR3 contains 14 residues. CDR1 is SQVTM and CDR2 is ANQGSEA in the germline V gene. Between the trimmed V and J ends, which lost 5 bases and 0 bases, there was a span of 14 bases. CDR3 sequence (DNA): TGCAGCGTTCAAATAGGGGCCAACTCCTACGAGCAGTACTTC. Amino acids: CSVQIGANSYEQYF.

V and J are TRBV29-1 and TRBJ1-2; D gene uncertain. Germline V gene data show CDR1 as SQVTM and CDR2 as ANQGSEA. The CDR3 has 14 residues. V was cut by 0 bases and J by 8 bases, with 16 bases left in between. As DNA, the CDR3 is TGCAGCGTTGAAGATCCCCCAGGAGGAGAGGGCTACACCTTC. Encoded protein: CSVEDPPGGEGYTF.